This entry describes one T cell receptor (beta chain). The antigen is not known. The protocol was immunoSEQ multiplex PCR, while the TCRdb copy is restricted to in-frame clones and leaves out a portion. The sample holds more than 95,000 clones, about 92% seen once. The sample comes from a study of T cell responses to AZD1222 COVID-19 vaccine. Findings and caveats of the study: Distributed over spike, vaccine-associated CD4 TCRs predominated at 160-218 and 743-854. Just 5 to 7 AZD1222 recipients were seropositive at baseline. It should be noted that donors were predominantly white British and more often female, and clonal diversity was possibly underestimated. In the spike-specific TCR repertoire, nearly half reportedly target unmutated variant regions.

The ends were cut back, 4 bases at V and 4 bases at J, with 16 bases in the middle. The CDR3 extends over 15 amino acids. Per germline, CDR1 SGHNT and CDR2 YYREEE (reference sequence). The rearrangement joins TRBV5-4 to TRBJ2-3; no clear D gene. The material sequenced was peripheral blood, taken on day 0 of MenACWY control vaccination. The clonotype comes from an adult in good health. The CDR3 loop is CASSPHDERPDTQYF. The CDR3 nucleotides are TGTGCCAGCAGCCCCCACGACGAGCGTCCAGATACGCAGTATTTT. Complete variable domain (other parts from reference TRBV5-4 and TRBJ2-3): ETGVTQSPTHLIKTRGQQVTLRCSSQSGHNTVSWYQQALGQGPQFIFQYYREEENGRGNFPPRFSGLQFPNYSSELNVNALELDDSALYLCASSPHDERPDTQYFGPGTRLTVL.